A selection of T cell receptor beta chains follows, all from one sample in a study of regulatory T cells in long-lasting Graves disease. TCRdb re-derived calls from the multiplex PCR reads in MiXCR, one entry per CDR3 protein. The table records more than 300,000 distinct CDR3 sequences, roughly 25% of them present only once. The specimen comprised peripheral blood mononuclear cells (PBMCs), sampled when the disease was refractory, from a patient treated with antithyroid drugs. The receptors stem from a woman aged 40 to 55 with Graves disease. The CDR3 runs from the conserved cysteine through the conserved F or W. The D gene is left open where the match is weak. Expanded clones are given a class, and other clones once, few, many or no size at all.

.,.,TRBV28,TRBJ2-5,14,CASSFGRTAETQYF,TGTGCCAGCAGTTTCGGCCGCACGGCGGAGACCCAGTACTTC
TRBD1,many,TRBV7-2,TRBJ1-2,16,CASSLDAGGTFYGYTF,TGTGCCAGCAGCTTAGATGCAGGGGGGACTTTCTATGGCTACACCTTC
.,many,TRBV12-3/TRBV12-4,TRBJ2-7,13,CASSLRPTYEQYF,TGTGCCAGCAGTTTGCGGCCGACCTACGAGCAGTACTTC
TRBD2,.,TRBV3-1,TRBJ2-1,16,CASSRRVAGYYNEQFF,TGTGCCAGCAGCCGGCGGGTAGCGGGTTATTACAATGAGCAGTTCTTC
TRBD1,few,TRBV6-1,TRBJ1-5,15,CASSGDRGHGQPQHF,TGTGCCAGCAGTGGAGACAGGGGGCACGGTCAGCCCCAGCATTTT
TRBD2,few,TRBV24-1,TRBJ2-7,16,CATSDGASGRAREQYF,TGTGCCACCAGTGATGGAGCTAGCGGGAGGGCGAGAGAGCAGTACTTC
.,many,TRBV6-2/TRBV6-3,TRBJ2-4,14,CASSYLTGTLTLYF,TGTGCCAGCAGTTATCTCACCGGGACTCTCACCCTGTACTTC
.,few,TRBV7-2,TRBJ2-5,15,CASSLVGATGETQYF,TGTGCCAGCAGCTTAGTGGGGGCTACAGGAGAGACCCAGTACTTC
.,many,TRBV28,TRBJ1-1,13,CASSFFRNTEAFF,TGTGCCAGCAGTTTTTTTCGGAACACTGAAGCTTTCTTT
.,few,TRBV6-9,TRBJ2-5,13,CASSYRQMETQYF,TGTGCCAGCAGTTACCGTCAGATGGAGACCCAGTACTTC
.,few,TRBV7-9,TRBJ2-3,16,CASSLLWEILTDTQYF,TGTGCCAGCAGCTTACTTTGGGAAATCCTCACAGATACGCAGTATTTT
TRBD1,few,TRBV7-9,TRBJ1-4,13,CASSTGGGEKLFF,TGTGCCAGCAGCACAGGGGGGGGTGAAAAACTGTTTTTT
TRBD1,.,TRBV19,TRBJ1-5,17,CASSKRTGRLTNQPQHF,TGTGCCAGTTCAAAGCGGACAGGGAGGTTAACCAATCAGCCCCAGCATTTT
.,many,TRBV28,TRBJ1-1,13,CASPPGRGTEAFF,TGTGCCAGCCCACCGGGACGGGGAACTGAAGCTTTCTTT
TRBD1,.,TRBV29-1,TRBJ2-7,13,CSVGSGGLYEQYF,TGCAGCGTTGGGTCAGGGGGCTTGTACGAGCAGTACTTC
.,few,TRBV7-3,TRBJ2-7,14,CASSPSAVSYEQYF,TGTGCCAGCAGCCCCTCGGCGGTCTCCTACGAGCAGTACTTC
.,few,TRBV6-1,TRBJ2-4,14,CASSLGDTINIQYF,TGTGCCAGCAGCTTAGGGGACACGATTAACATTCAGTACTTC
.,.,TRBV3-1,TRBJ2-5,16,CASSQEATGLQETQYF,TGTGCCAGCAGCCAAGAAGCAACAGGACTACAAGAGACCCAGTACTTC
.,many,TRBV20-1,TRBJ2-5,14,CSAPQLGIQETQYF,TGCAGTGCTCCACAGTTGGGAATCCAAGAGACCCAGTACTTC
.,.,TRBV6-1,TRBJ1-6,14,CASSRGEFGSPLHF,TGTGCCAGCAGTCGGGGAGAATTTGGATCACCCCTCCACTTT
TRBD1,.,TRBV27,TRBJ1-4,15,CASSRGTGGYEKLFF,TGTGCCAGCAGCCGGGGGACAGGGGGATATGAAAAACTGTTTTTT
.,many,TRBV20-1,TRBJ2-7,14,CSARFRGVRYEQYF,TGCAGTGCTAGATTCAGGGGAGTACGGTACGAGCAGTACTTC
.,.,TRBV5-6,TRBJ1-1,16,CASSLSPGMGNTEAFF,TGTGCCAGCAGCTTGAGTCCGGGGATGGGAAACACTGAAGCTTTCTTT
.,many,TRBV27,TRBJ2-7,16,CASSYGTGLSSYEQYF,TGTGCCAGCAGTTACGGCACAGGGCTCTCCTCCTACGAGCAGTACTTC
TRBD2,.,TRBV20-1,TRBJ2-5,15,CSARTPGLAGETQYF,TGCAGTGCTAGGACGCCGGGACTAGCGGGGGAGACCCAGTACTTC
.,many,TRBV19,TRBJ2-7,15,CASSISTGRNYEQYF,TGTGCCAGTAGTATATCGACAGGAAGGAACTACGAGCAGTACTTC
.,.,TRBV5-1,TRBJ1-2,16,CASSLRGAGQVYGYTF,TGCGCCAGCAGCTTGCGGGGGGCAGGCCAAGTCTATGGCTACACCTTC
TRBD2,.,TRBV5-1,TRBJ2-5,15,CASSLTGLAAETQYF,TGCGCCAGCAGCTTGACTGGACTAGCGGCAGAGACCCAGTACTTC
.,few,TRBV4-1,TRBJ2-7,15,CASSQYTNPSYEQYF,TGCGCCAGCAGCCAATACACAAACCCTTCCTACGAGCAGTACTTC
.,few,TRBV20-1,TRBJ2-4,13,CSGGILAKNIQYF,TGCAGTGGGGGGATCCTAGCCAAAAACATTCAGTACTTC
TRBD2,.,TRBV5-1,TRBJ2-5,16,CASSLTSGRFQETQYF,TGCGCCAGCAGCTTAACTAGCGGGAGGTTCCAAGAGACCCAGTACTTC
.,.,TRBV2,TRBJ1-1,11,CASMGGWGAFF,TGTGCCAGCATGGGGGGTTGGGGAGCTTTCTTT
TRBD2,.,TRBV27,TRBJ2-2,14,CASLGLAGRGELFF,TGTGCCAGCTTGGGACTAGCGGGAAGAGGGGAGCTGTTTTTT
.,many,TRBV7-3,TRBJ2-2,13,CASSTAPTGELFF,TGTGCCAGCAGCACCGCCCCCACCGGGGAGCTGTTTTTT
TRBD2,few,TRBV20-1,TRBJ2-7,14,CSARPSGRSYEQYF,TGCAGTGCTCGCCCTAGCGGGAGGTCTTACGAGCAGTACTTC
TRBD2,.,TRBV7-9,TRBJ2-7,18,CASSSGQAGGPRSYEQYF,TGTGCCAGCAGCTCGGGACAAGCGGGAGGGCCGAGATCCTACGAGCAGTACTTC
TRBD1,.,TRBV28,TRBJ2-5,17,CASTLRWTGGIRETQYF,TGTGCCAGCACCCTCCGATGGACAGGGGGAATAAGAGAGACCCAGTACTTC
.,.,TRBV3-1,TRBJ2-1,15,CASSHRTVSYNEQFF,TGTGCCAGCAGCCATAGGACGGTGTCCTACAATGAGCAGTTCTTC
.,.,TRBV28,TRBJ1-2,15,CASSPTGIFMYGYTF,TGTGCCAGCAGCCCAACCGGGATATTCATGTATGGCTACACCTTC
.,many,TRBV20-1,TRBJ1-2,12,CSARPPDYGYTF,TGCAGCGCTAGACCCCCGGACTATGGCTACACCTTC
TRBD2,few,TRBV7-6,TRBJ2-3,16,CASSSRAGGPTDTQYF,TGTGCCAGCAGCTCCCGAGCGGGAGGGCCGACAGATACGCAGTATTTT
.,many,TRBV28,TRBJ1-2,12,CASSSADYGYTF,TGTGCCAGCAGTTCAGCGGACTATGGCTACACCTTC
TRBD2,.,TRBV6-2/TRBV6-3,TRBJ2-7,15,CASSYLAGGPDEQYF,TGTGCCAGCAGTTACCTAGCGGGAGGGCCAGACGAGCAGTACTTC
.,.,TRBV19,TRBJ2-2,14,CASSVGLMSGELFF,TGTGCCAGTAGTGTCGGACTCATGAGCGGGGAGCTGTTTTTT
TRBD1,few,TRBV29-1,TRBJ2-7,15,CSVNGQRDRGDEQYF,TGCAGCGTTAATGGGCAGCGGGACAGGGGGGACGAGCAGTACTTC
.,many,TRBV28,TRBJ1-2,13,CASRYQANYGYTF,TGTGCCAGTCGATACCAGGCTAACTATGGCTACACCTTC
TRBD1,.,TRBV5-1,TRBJ2-1,13,CASRVGDSHPAFF,TGCGCCAGCAGGGTGGGGGACAGCCACCCAGCGTTCTTC
.,many,TRBV6-1,TRBJ1-5,13,CASRKGSAQPQHF,TGTGCCAGCAGAAAAGGATCAGCTCAGCCCCAGCATTTT
TRBD2,many,TRBV6-1,TRBJ2-1,13,CASLTSGYNEQFF,TGTGCCAGTTTGACTAGCGGCTACAATGAGCAGTTCTTC
TRBD2,.,TRBV6-2/TRBV6-3,TRBJ2-2,18,CASSYPTGAGGSTGELFF,TGTGCCAGCAGTTACCCCACCGGAGCGGGAGGTTCCACCGGGGAGCTGTTTTTT
TRBD2,.,TRBV5-1,TRBJ2-2,16,CASSLASGRAFGELFF,TGCGCCAGCAGCTTGGCTAGCGGGAGGGCGTTCGGGGAGCTGTTTTTT
.,many,TRBV2,TRBJ2-7,15,CASSVETGLPYEQYF,TGTGCCAGCAGTGTGGAGACAGGTCTCCCCTACGAGCAGTACTTC
TRBD2,.,TRBV19,TRBJ2-7,14,CASRSSGRALEQYF,TGTGCCAGTAGGTCAAGCGGGAGGGCCCTCGAGCAGTACTTC
.,many,TRBV27,TRBJ2-5,14,CASSLLQGLETQYF,TGTGCCAGCAGTTTATTGCAGGGGCTCGAGACCCAGTACTTC
TRBD1,.,TRBV3-1,TRBJ1-1,15,CASSQEGQGATEAFF,TGTGCCAGCAGCCAGGAGGGACAGGGAGCTACTGAAGCTTTCTTT